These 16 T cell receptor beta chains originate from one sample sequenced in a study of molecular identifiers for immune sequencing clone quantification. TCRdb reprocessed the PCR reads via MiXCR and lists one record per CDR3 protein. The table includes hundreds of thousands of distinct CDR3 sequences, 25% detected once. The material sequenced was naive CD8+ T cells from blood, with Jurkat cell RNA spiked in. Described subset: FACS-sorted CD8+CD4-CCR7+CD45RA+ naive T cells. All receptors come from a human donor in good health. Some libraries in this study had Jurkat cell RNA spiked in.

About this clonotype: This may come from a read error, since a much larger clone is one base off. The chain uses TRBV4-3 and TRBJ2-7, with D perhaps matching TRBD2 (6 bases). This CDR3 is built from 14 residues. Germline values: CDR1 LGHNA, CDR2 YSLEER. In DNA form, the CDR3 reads TGCGCCAGCGCCCGACTAGTCAGCTCCTACAAGCAGTACTTC. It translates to CASARLVSSYKQYF.

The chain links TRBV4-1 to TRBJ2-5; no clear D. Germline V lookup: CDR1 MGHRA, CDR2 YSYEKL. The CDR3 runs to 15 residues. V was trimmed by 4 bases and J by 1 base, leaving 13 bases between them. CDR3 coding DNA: TGCGCCAGCAGCCCCATTCCTGAGGTCCAAGAGACCCAGTACTTC. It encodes CASSPIPEVQETQYF.

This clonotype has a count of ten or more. CDR3 sequence: CSGAGANYEQYF. In DNA form, the CDR3 reads TGCAGCGGGGCAGGGGCAAACTACGAGCAGTACTTC. The chain carries TRBV29-1 and TRBJ2-7, with D maybe TRBD1 (6 bases). There are 12 residues in the CDR3. Germline V gene sequence: CDR1 SQVTM, CDR2 ANQGSEA. The V end was cut by 7 bases, the J end by 3 bases, with 13 bases between.

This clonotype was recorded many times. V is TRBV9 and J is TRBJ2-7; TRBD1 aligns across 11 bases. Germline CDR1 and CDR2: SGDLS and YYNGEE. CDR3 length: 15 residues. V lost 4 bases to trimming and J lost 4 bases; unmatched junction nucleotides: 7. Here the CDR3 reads CASSPAGTGGYEQYF. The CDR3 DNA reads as TGTGCCAGCAGCCCAGCGGGGACAGGGGGTTACGAGCAGTACTTC. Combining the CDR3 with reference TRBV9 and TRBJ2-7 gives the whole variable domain DSGVTQTPKHLITATGQRVTLRCSPRSGDLSVYWYQQSLDQGLQFLIQYYNGEERAKGNILERFSAQQFPDLHSELNLSSLELGDSALYFCASSPAGTGGYEQYFGPGTRLTVT.

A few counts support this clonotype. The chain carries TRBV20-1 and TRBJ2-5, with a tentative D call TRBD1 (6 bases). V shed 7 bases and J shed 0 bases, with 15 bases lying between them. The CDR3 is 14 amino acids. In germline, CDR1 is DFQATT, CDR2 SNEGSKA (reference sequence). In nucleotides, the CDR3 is TGCAGTGGTATCGGGACACCGTACCAAGAGACCCAGTACTTC. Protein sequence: CSGIGTPYQETQYF.

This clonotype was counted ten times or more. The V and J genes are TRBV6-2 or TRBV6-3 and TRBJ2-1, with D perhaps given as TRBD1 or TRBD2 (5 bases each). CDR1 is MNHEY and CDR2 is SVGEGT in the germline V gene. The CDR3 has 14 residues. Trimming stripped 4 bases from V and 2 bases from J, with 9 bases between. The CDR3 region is CASSFGTAYNEQFF. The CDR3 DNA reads TGTGCCAGCAGTTTCGGGACCGCCTACAATGAGCAGTTCTTC.

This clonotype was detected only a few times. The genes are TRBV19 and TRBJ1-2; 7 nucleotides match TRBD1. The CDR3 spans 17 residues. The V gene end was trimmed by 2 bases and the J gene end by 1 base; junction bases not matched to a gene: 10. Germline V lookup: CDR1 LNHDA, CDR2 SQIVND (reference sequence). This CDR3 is CASSIPWDSELNYGYTF. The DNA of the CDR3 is TGTGCCAGTAGTATACCCTGGGACAGCGAGCTTAACTATGGCTACACCTTC.

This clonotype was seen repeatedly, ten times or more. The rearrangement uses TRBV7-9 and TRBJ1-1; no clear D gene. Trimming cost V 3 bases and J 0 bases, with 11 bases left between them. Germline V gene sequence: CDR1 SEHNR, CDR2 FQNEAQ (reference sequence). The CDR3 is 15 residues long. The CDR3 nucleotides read TGTGCCAGCAGCTTTGGTAGAGAGATGAACACTGAAGCTTTCTTT. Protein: CASSFGREMNTEAFF.

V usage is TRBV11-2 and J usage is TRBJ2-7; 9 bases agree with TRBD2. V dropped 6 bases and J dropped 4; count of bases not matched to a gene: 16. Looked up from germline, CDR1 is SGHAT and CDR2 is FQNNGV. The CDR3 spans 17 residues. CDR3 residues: CASSKGIAGDGLYEQYF. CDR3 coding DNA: TGTGCCAGCAGTAAGGGAATAGCGGGAGATGGCCTATACGAGCAGTACTTC.

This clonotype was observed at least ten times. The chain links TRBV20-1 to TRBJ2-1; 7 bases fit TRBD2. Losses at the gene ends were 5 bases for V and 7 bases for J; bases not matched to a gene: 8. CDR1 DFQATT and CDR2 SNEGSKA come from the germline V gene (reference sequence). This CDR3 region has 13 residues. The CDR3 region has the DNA TGCAGTGCTCCGAGGGAGGGGTGGAATGAGCAGTTCTTC. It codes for CSAPREGWNEQFF.

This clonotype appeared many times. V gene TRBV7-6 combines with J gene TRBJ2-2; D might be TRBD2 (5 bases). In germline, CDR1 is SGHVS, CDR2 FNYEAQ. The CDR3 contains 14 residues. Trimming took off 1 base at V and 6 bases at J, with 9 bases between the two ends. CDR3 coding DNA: TGTGCCAGCAGCTTAGAGGGCGGGTCCGGGGAGCTGTTTTTT. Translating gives CASSLEGGSGELFF.

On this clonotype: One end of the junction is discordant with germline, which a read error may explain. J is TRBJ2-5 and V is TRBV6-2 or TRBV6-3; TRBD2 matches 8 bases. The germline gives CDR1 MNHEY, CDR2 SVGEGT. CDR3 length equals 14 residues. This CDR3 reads CASSAGGGQETRYF. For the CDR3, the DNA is TGTGCCAGCAGCGCCGGGGGGGGTCAAGAGACCCGGTACTTC.

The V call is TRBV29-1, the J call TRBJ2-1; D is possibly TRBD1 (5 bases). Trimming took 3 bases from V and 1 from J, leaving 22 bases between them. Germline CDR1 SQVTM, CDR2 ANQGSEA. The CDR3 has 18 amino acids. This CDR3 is CSVDKPAWGAHSYNEQFF. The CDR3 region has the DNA TGCAGCGTTGATAAACCCGCCTGGGGCGCACATTCCTACAATGAGCAGTTCTTC.

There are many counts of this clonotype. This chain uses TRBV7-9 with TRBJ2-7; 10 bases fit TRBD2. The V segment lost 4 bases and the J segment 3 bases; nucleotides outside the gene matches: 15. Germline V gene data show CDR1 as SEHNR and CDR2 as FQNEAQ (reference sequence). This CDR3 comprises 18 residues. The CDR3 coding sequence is TGTGCCAGCAGCTCTAGGGCACTAGCGGGAATCGGGGGCTACGAGCAGTACTTC. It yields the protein CASSSRALAGIGGYEQYF.

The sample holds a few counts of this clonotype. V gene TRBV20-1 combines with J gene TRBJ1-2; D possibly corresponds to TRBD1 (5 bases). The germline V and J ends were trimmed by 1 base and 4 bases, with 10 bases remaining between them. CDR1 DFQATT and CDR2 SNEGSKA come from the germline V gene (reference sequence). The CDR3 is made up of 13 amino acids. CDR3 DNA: TGCAGTGCTAGAGTAAAGGGGCTCTATGGCTACACCTTC. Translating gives CSARVKGLYGYTF.

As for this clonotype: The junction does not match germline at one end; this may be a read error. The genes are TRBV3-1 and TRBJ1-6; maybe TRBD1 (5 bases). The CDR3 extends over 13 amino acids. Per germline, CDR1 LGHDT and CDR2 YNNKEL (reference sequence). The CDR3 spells CASSLAGFSPLRF. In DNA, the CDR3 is TGTGCCAGCAGCCTCGCAGGGTTTTCACCCCTCCGCTTT.